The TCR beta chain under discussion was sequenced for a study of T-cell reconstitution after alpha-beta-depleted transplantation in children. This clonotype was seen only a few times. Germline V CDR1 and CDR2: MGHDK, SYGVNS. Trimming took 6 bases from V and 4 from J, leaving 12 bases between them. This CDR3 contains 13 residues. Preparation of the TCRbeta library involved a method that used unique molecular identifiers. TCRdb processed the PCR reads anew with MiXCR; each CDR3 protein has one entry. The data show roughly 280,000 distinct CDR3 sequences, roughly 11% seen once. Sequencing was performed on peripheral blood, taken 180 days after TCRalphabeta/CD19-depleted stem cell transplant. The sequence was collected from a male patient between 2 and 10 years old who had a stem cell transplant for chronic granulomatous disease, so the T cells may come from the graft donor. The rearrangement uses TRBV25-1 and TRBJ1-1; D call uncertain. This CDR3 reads CASRTPRGTEAFF. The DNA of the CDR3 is TGTGCCAGCAGGACACCCCGGGGCACTGAAGCTTTCTTT.